This T cell receptor (beta chain) came from a study of OX40 agonist ivuxolimab in advanced cancers. Study in general: Patients were dosed with the agonistic anti-OX40 (CD134) antibody ivuxolimab. Eligibility rules accepted prior anti-PD-1, anti-PD-L1 or anti-CTLA-4 therapy, and 30% to 40% had some. With a range of roughly 20 to 90, age averaged about 59 years, and around 83% were male. Patients assigned to dose escalation were diagnosed with hepatocellular carcinoma, melanoma, renal cell or head and neck cancer.

V was cut by 5 bases and J by 7 bases, with 17 bases left in between. This CDR3 has 15 residues. Germline V CDR1 and CDR2: LNHDA, SQIVND (reference sequence). Some clones are missing from TCRdb's copy, which holds only in-frame ones; the method was immunoSEQ multiplex PCR. The sample records about 79,000 clones, 94% being singletons. Source: CD4+ or CD8+ T cells sorted from blood, taken in a trial of the OX40 agonist ivuxolimab. V gene TRBV19 combines with J gene TRBJ2-2; D unresolved. The sequence was obtained from an adult with an advanced solid tumor such as melanoma, head and neck, liver or kidney cancer. CDR3 in DNA: TGTGCCAGTAGTCGTGACGCTCCTCTGATCGGGGAGCTGTTTTTT. Its protein is CASSRDAPLIGELFF.